The 10 T cell receptor beta chains listed next were all sequenced from one sample in a study of blood T cell repertoires in COVID-19 (dated by TCRdb to about 2020). The library was produced with the immunoSEQ multiplex PCR assay. What TCRdb holds here is the immuneACCESS table cut down to in-frame rearrangements. Part of the clones is not present; checked against another copy, under half of the missing clones reflect an unresolved V gene, and the others are unexplained. The sample table lists about 220,000 clones, over 75% of them with a count of one. More than 3% of the sample goes to the ten largest clones. The specimen sequenced was PBMCs or T cells enriched from blood (not recorded which). The receptors stem from a woman aged 18-29 years in a cohort exposed to, infected with or recovered from COVID-19 (not recorded which).

The V and J genes are TRBV28 and TRBJ1-4; D unclear. CDR3 size: 14 residues. CDR1 and CDR2 (germline): MDHEN, SYDVKM. V lost 6 bases and J lost 0, with 8 bases in between. As DNA, the CDR3 is TGTGCCAGCAGCGCAGTTGCAACTAATGAAAAACTGTTTTTT. Its protein product is CASSAVATNEKLFF.

The gene calls are TRBV5-8 and TRBJ1-5; D is undetermined. The V and J ends lost 1 base and 4 bases respectively, with 6 bases between them. This CDR3 is 13 amino acids long. The germline V gene encodes CDR1 SGHTS and CDR2 YDEGEE. The CDR3 region has the DNA TGTGCCAGCAGCTTGCGGAGTAATCAGCCCCAGCATTTT. The encoded protein is CASSLRSNQPQHF.

This chain uses TRBV4-1 with TRBJ1-1, with D maybe TRBD1 (5 bases). This CDR3 is built from 14 residues. Germline V CDR1 and CDR2: MGHRA, YSYEKL. The ends were cut back, 4 bases at V and 7 bases at J, with 16 bases in the middle. CDR3: CASSRLGGDGEAFF. CDR3 bases: TGCGCCAGCAGCCGTTTGGGGGGGGATGGTGAAGCTTTCTTT.

V and J are TRBV5-5 and TRBJ1-2; D not certain. CDR3 length equals 14 residues. Germline V lookup: CDR1 SGHKS, CDR2 YYEKEE (reference sequence). V dropped 1 base and J dropped 4 bases, with 11 bases sitting between them. The CDR3 loop reads CASSLSGPVYGYTF. The CDR3 DNA sequence: TGTGCCAGCAGCTTGTCTGGGCCAGTCTATGGCTACACCTTC.

V usage is TRBV20-1 and J usage is TRBJ2-2; perhaps TRBD2 as D (6 bases). CDR3 size: 15 residues. Looked up from germline, CDR1 is DFQATT and CDR2 is SNEGSKA (reference sequence). V was shortened by 3 bases and J by 4 bases, with 15 bases between the two germline ends. Here the CDR3 DNA reads TGCAGTGCTAGTGACGGCGGGATCGGCACCGGGGAGCTGTTTTTT. Protein sequence: CSASDGGIGTGELFF.

The sample holds a few counts of this clone. This chain joins TRBV7-8 and TRBJ1-3; the D gene is possibly TRBD1 (6 bases). The CDR3 totals 15 residues. The V end lost 2 bases, the J end lost 2 bases, and 10 bases lay between the germline ends. Per the germline V gene, CDR1 is SGHVS and CDR2 is FQNEAQ. The CDR3: CASSLMGATGNTIYF. The CDR3 DNA reads as TGTGCCAGCAGCTTAATGGGGGCGACTGGAAACACCATATATTTT.

The CDR3 nucleotides read TGTGCCTGGAGTGGAGATGGCTACACCTTC. Translation: CAWSGDGYTF. The chain combines TRBV30 with TRBJ1-2; D remains unclear. V lost 1 base and J lost 6, with 3 bases in between. The V gene's germline CDR1 is GTSNPN and CDR2 SVGIG (reference sequence). The CDR3 consists of 10 residues.

The chain joins TRBV29-1 to TRBJ2-7, with D perhaps matching TRBD1 (6 bases). This CDR3 region has 12 residues. In germline, CDR1 is SQVTM, CDR2 ANQGSEA. Trimming pared 5 bases from V and 4 bases from J, leaving 12 bases between. CDR3 protein: CSVIPQGYEQYF. CDR3 in DNA: TGCAGCGTTATACCACAGGGTTACGAGCAGTACTTC.

In this sample, this clone turned up once. V and J are TRBV2 and TRBJ1-3, with 9 positions matching TRBD1. This CDR3 comprises 15 residues. V gave up 5 bases and J gave up 1 base; unmatched junction bases: 3. The germline CDR1 and CDR2 sequences are SNHLY and FYNNEI. The chain's CDR3 is CASSFDRGSGNTIYF. The CDR3 nucleotides read TGTGCCAGCAGTTTCGACAGGGGGTCTGGAAACACCATATATTTT.

The genes are TRBV2 and TRBJ2-2; 12 bases map to TRBD2. CDR1 is SNHLY, CDR2 FYNNEI, per germline. J lost 1 base, V lost 6 bases, and 3 bases had no gene match. This CDR3 is 16 amino acids long. The CDR3 spells CASRVLAGGNTGELFF. The CDR3 nucleotides are TGTGCCAGCAGGGTACTAGCGGGAGGGAACACCGGGGAGCTGTTTTTT.